These 22 T cell receptor beta chains originate from one sample sequenced in a study of OX40 agonist ivuxolimab in advanced cancers. The table came from immunoSEQ multiplex PCR; TCRdb's copy has only in-frame clones and leaves some out. The table has about 92,000 clones, roughly 88% seen once. Sequencing was performed on CD4+ or CD8+ T cells sorted from blood, taken in a trial of the OX40 agonist ivuxolimab. Every receptor here comes from an adult with an advanced solid tumor such as melanoma, head and neck, liver or kidney cancer.

The chain links TRBV10-3 to TRBJ2-1; no clear D gene. The CDR3 runs 16 residues. The ends were cut back, 2 bases at V and 7 bases at J, with 18 bases in the middle. The V gene's germline CDR1 is ENHRY and CDR2 SYGVKD. In DNA form, the CDR3 reads TGTGCCATCAGTGAGGGCCAGCGCTCCACTGGGAATGAGCAGTTCTTC. This sequence encodes CAISEGQRSTGNEQFF.

The gene calls are TRBV7-8 and TRBJ1-2, with no clear D. Germline V gene lookup returns CDR1 SGHVS and CDR2 FQNEAQ. This CDR3 comprises 13 residues. V was shortened by 5 bases and J by 2 bases, with 9 bases between the two germline ends. The CDR3 loop is CASSRVGNYGYTF. In DNA, the CDR3 is TGTGCCAGCAGCCGAGTCGGGAACTATGGCTACACCTTC. The complete variable domain, with remaining parts taken from reference TRBV7-8 and TRBJ1-2, reads GAGVSQSPRYKVAKRGQDVALRCDPISGHVSLFWYQQALGQGPEFLTYFQNEAQLDKSGLPSDRFFAERPEGSVSTLKIQRTQQEDSAVYLCASSRVGNYGYTFGSGTRLTVV.

The chain links TRBV4-3 to TRBJ2-5, with D possibly matching TRBD1 (5 bases). The end of the DNA aligns better with TRBJ2-7, so the J call may be wrong. Germline loops: CDR1 LGHNA, CDR2 YSLEER. The CDR3 has 14 amino acids. CDR3 protein: CASSQDAGPYEQYF. CDR3 nucleotide sequence: TGCGCCAGCAGCCAAGATGCAGGGCCCTACGAGCAGTACTTC.

The chain carries TRBV4-2 and TRBJ1-2; tentatively, D is TRBD1 (5 bases). The CDR3 covers 17 residues. CDR1 and CDR2 (germline): LGHNA, YNFKEQ. Trimming took off 0 bases at V and 0 bases at J, with 14 bases between the two ends. The CDR3 DNA reads TGTGCCAGCAGCCAAGATGAGCGACAGACATCTAACTATGGCTACACCTTC. It encodes CASSQDERQTSNYGYTF.

This chain links TRBV5-3 with TRBJ2-2; D is possibly TRBD2 (7 bases). TRBV5-3 is filed as an ORF, its function uncertain. There are 17 residues in the CDR3. V was pared by 0 bases and J by 2 bases, with 14 bases between. The CDR3 region is CARSLAPAGHNTGELFF. The CDR3 region has the DNA TGTGCCAGAAGCTTGGCCCCAGCGGGACATAACACCGGGGAGCTGTTTTTT.

The chain is built from TRBV7-2 and TRBJ2-5, with 7 bases aligning to TRBD2. Germline V gives CDR1 SGHTA, CDR2 FQGNSA. J gave up 2 bases and V 5 bases, and 8 bases lay outside the gene matches. This CDR3 region has 15 residues. The CDR3 DNA reads as TGTGCCAGCAGCAGCACGGGACTACTACAAGAGACCCAGTACTTC. As protein: CASSSTGLLQETQYF.

The chain joins TRBV4-2 to TRBJ2-3, with D perhaps assigned TRBD1 or TRBD2 (6 bases each). Germline V lookup: CDR1 LGHNA, CDR2 YNFKEQ. This CDR3 has 17 residues. Trimming removed 0 bases from V and 0 bases from J, with 13 bases in between. This CDR3 is CASSQDSTGTSTDTQYF. The CDR3 nucleotides are TGTGCCAGCAGCCAAGATTCCACAGGGACTAGCACAGATACGCAGTATTTT.

This sequence joins TRBV18 and TRBJ2-6; 7 bases map to TRBD2. The CDR3 covers 16 residues. CDR1 KGHSH and CDR2 LQKENI come from the germline V gene. V was pared by 2 bases and J by 2 bases, with 3 bases of the junction left unmatched. This CDR3 is CASSPGLGAGANVLTF. The CDR3 region has the DNA TGTGCCAGCTCACCAGGACTAGGGGCTGGGGCCAACGTCCTGACTTTC.

The chain is built from TRBV28 and TRBJ2-6; D is unclear. CDR1 and CDR2 from the germline V gene are MDHEN and SYDVKM. The CDR3 spans 16 residues. The V gene lost 1 base and the J gene lost 1 base, with 8 bases spanning the gap. This chain's CDR3 is CASSLLGSSGANVLTF. The CDR3 coding sequence is TGTGCCAGCAGTTTATTGGGGTCGTCTGGGGCCAACGTCCTGACTTTC. The full variable domain, rest sourced from reference TRBV28 and TRBJ2-6, is DVKVTQSSRYLVKRTGEKVFLECVQDMDHENMFWYRQDPGLGLRLIYFSYDVKMKEKGDIPEGYSVSREKKERFSLILESASTNQTSMYLCASSLLGSSGANVLTFGAGSRLTVL.

The genes are TRBV6-5 and TRBJ2-3; D not resolved. V dropped 0 bases and J dropped 2 bases, with 9 bases sitting between them. Germline V gene data show CDR1 as MNHEY and CDR2 as SVGAGI. The CDR3 runs to 15 residues. The CDR3 bases are TGTGCCAGCAGTTACTCAAGGGCCCTCACAGATACGCAGTATTTT. It encodes CASSYSRALTDTQYF.

The chain links TRBV10-2 to TRBJ1-5, with D unclear. Germline CDR1 WSHSY, CDR2 SAAADI. V shed 3 bases and J shed 4 bases, with 10 bases lying between them. The CDR3 length is 14 residues. The CDR3: CASSDGRRNQPQHF. The CDR3 DNA is TGCGCCAGCAGTGATGGGCGCCGTAATCAGCCCCAGCATTTT.

The V call is TRBV7-2, the J call TRBJ2-5, with D maybe TRBD2 (6 bases). The ends were cut back, 5 bases at V and 2 bases at J, with 15 bases in the middle. Per the germline V gene, CDR1 is SGHTA and CDR2 is FQGNSA. The CDR3 is made up of 15 amino acids. In nucleotides, the CDR3 is TGTGCCAGCAGCCCCGCCGGAGGGATACAAGAGACCCAGTACTTC. The encoded protein is CASSPAGGIQETQYF. Complete variable domain (other parts from reference TRBV7-2 and TRBJ2-5): GAGVSQSPSNKVTEKGKDVELRCDPISGHTALYWYRQSLGQGLEFLIYFQGNSAPDKSGLPSDRFSAERTGGSVSTLTIQRTQQEDSAVYLCASSPAGGIQETQYFGPGTRLLVL.

The sample holds one count of this clone. J is TRBJ2-7 and V is TRBV7-8; maybe TRBD2 (6 bases). Trimming took off 0 bases at V and 0 bases at J, with 15 bases between the two ends. The CDR3 extends over 17 amino acids. Germline loops: CDR1 SGHVS, CDR2 FQNEAQ. CDR3 sequence (DNA): TGTGCCAGCAGCTTAGCGTGGGTTGGGGGGAGCTCCTACGAGCAGTACTTC. It translates to CASSLAWVGGSSYEQYF.

Only a few counts were recorded for this clone. The J gene is TRBJ2-3, the V gene TRBV7-2; 12 nucleotides match TRBD2. Per the germline V gene, CDR1 is SGHTA and CDR2 is FQGNSA. Trimming cost V 0 bases and J 6 bases; bases outside gene matches: 7. The CDR3 is 17 residues long. CDR3: CASSLAALAGGLDTQYF. The CDR3 DNA reads as TGTGCCAGCAGCTTAGCGGCCCTAGCGGGAGGGTTGGATACGCAGTATTTT.

The chain recombines TRBV5-1 with TRBJ2-3, with 9 nucleotides matching TRBD2. V lost 5 bases and J lost 1; bases outside the gene matches: 5. The CDR3 sequence is 15 residues long. In germline, CDR1 is SGHRS, CDR2 YFSETQ. The CDR3 DNA reads TGCGCCAGCAGGCTACTAGCGGGTGGCACAGATACGCAGTATTTT. Amino acids: CASRLLAGGTDTQYF.

This clone was seen more than once but under ten times. This sequence joins TRBV11-1 and TRBJ1-1; no firm D call. Trimming shortened V by 4 bases and J by 8 bases, and 17 bases separated the two germline ends. Germline V lookup: CDR1 SGHAT, CDR2 FQDESV (reference sequence). The CDR3 length is 14 residues. The DNA for the CDR3 is TGTGCCAGCAGCTCCTGGTCCGGAGCGGCCGAAGCTTTCTTT. It translates to CASSSWSGAAEAFF.

The genes are TRBV7-9 and TRBJ2-3; 7 nucleotides align to TRBD1. With 0 bases clipped from V and 6 bases from J, the junction kept 0 bases outside the gene matches. The CDR3 sequence is 13 residues long. Per germline, CDR1 SEHNR and CDR2 FQNEAQ (reference sequence). The CDR3 DNA reads TGTGCCAGCAGCTTAGCACAGGGGGATACGCAGTATTTT. This sequence encodes CASSLAQGDTQYF.

The chain couples TRBV18 to TRBJ2-5; D might be TRBD1 (5 bases). The CDR3 length is 16 residues. Germline CDR1 reads KGHSH; CDR2 reads LQKENI. Between the trimmed V and J ends, which lost 0 bases and 1 base, there was a span of 12 bases. The CDR3 protein is CASSPPVGQGQETQYF. The CDR3 DNA reads TGTGCCAGCTCACCACCGGTGGGTCAGGGCCAAGAGACCCAGTACTTC.

J is TRBJ2-1 and V is TRBV27, with 9 positions matching TRBD2. Per the germline V gene, CDR1 is MNHEY and CDR2 is SMNVEV (reference sequence). The CDR3 length is 15 residues. V shed 6 bases and J 2 bases; nucleotides not matched to a gene: 5. CDR3 nucleotides: TGTGCCAGCAGCCCGACTAGCGGACCCTACAATGAGCAGTTCTTC. Encoded protein: CASSPTSGPYNEQFF.

The J gene is TRBJ2-2, the V gene TRBV11-2; D is uncertain. The CDR3 consists of 15 residues. Germline V gene lookup returns CDR1 SGHAT and CDR2 FQNNGV. V was cut by 1 base and J by 2 bases, with 8 bases left in between. CDR3 coding DNA: TGTGCCAGCAGCTTAGGGAGCGCAAACACCGGGGAGCTGTTTTTT. The encoded protein is CASSLGSANTGELFF.

The chain uses TRBV6-5 and TRBJ1-1; TRBD1 is a possible D gene (6 bases). The CDR3 runs to 16 residues. V lost 2 bases and J lost 5, with 18 bases in between. The V gene's germline CDR1 is MNHEY and CDR2 SVGAGI. The CDR3 nucleotides read TGTGCCAGCAGTTACGGTCAGGGGCTATCGAAAACTGAAGCTTTCTTT. Amino acids: CASSYGQGLSKTEAFF.

This chain joins TRBV7-3 and TRBJ2-1; D is undetermined. The V gene's germline CDR1 is SGHTA and CDR2 FQGTGA. The CDR3 sequence is 15 residues long. Trimming pared 5 bases from V and 4 bases from J, leaving 15 bases between. The CDR3 nucleotides read TGTGCCAGCAGCCCTCGGGCCTCTAGTTACAATGAGCAGTTCTTC. Encoded protein: CASSPRASSYNEQFF.